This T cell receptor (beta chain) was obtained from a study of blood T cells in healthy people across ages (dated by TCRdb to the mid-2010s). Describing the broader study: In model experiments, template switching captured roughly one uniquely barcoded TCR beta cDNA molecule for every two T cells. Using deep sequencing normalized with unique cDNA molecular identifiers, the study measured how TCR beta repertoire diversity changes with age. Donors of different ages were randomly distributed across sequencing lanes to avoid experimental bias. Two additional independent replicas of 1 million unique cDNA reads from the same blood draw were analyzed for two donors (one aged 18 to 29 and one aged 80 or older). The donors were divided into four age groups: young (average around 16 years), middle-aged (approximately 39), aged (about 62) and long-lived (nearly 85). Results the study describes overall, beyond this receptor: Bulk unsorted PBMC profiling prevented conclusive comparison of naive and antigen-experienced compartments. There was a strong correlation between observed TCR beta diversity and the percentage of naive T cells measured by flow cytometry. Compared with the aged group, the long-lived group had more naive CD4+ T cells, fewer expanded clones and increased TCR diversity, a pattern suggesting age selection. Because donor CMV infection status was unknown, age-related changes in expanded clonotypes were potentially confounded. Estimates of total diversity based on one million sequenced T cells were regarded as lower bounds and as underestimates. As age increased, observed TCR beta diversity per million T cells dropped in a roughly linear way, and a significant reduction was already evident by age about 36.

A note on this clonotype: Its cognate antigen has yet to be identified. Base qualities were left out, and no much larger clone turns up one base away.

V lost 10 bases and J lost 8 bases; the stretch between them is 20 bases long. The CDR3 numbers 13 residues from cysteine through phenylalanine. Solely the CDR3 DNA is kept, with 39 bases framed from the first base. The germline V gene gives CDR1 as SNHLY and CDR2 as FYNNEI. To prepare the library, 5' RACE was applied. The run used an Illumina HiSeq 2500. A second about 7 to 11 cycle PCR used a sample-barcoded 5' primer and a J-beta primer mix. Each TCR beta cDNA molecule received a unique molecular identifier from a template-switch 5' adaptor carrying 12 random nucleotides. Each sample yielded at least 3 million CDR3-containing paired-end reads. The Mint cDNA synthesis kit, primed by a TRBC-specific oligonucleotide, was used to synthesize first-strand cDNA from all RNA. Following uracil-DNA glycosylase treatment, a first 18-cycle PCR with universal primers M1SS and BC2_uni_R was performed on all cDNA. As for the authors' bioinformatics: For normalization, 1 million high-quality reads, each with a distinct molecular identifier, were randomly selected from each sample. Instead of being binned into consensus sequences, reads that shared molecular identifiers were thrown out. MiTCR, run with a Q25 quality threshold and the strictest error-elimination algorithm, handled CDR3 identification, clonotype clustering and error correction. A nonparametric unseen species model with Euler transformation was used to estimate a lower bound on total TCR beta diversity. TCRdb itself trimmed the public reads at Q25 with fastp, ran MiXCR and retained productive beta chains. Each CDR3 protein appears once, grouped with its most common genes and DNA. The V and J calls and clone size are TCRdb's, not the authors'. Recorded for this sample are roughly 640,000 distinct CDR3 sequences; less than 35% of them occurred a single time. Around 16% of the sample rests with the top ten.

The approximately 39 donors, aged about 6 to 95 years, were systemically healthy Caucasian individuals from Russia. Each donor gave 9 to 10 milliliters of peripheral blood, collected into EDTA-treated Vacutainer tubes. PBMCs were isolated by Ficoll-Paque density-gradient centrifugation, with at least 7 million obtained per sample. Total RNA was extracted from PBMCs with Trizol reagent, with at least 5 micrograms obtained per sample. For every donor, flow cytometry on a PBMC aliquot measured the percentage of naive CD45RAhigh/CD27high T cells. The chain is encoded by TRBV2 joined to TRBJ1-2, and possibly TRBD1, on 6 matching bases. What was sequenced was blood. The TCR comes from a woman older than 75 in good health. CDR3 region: CAKHLQGSNGYTF. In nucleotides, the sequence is TGTGCCAAGCACTTACAGGGTTCCAACGGCTACACCTTC.